Detailed here is one T cell receptor beta chain. As yet, its antigen is unknown. The data were taken from a study of radiotherapy plus CTLA-4 blockade in lung cancer. Study-level findings and limits: Once radiotherapy plus ipilimumab had been given, TCR clones derived from tumor expanded in blood. Among reported predictors of response, early blood T cell clone dynamics with interferon-beta performed best.

The V gene's germline CDR1 is SGHRS and CDR2 YFSETQ. The ends were cut back, 3 bases at V and 4 bases at J, with 16 bases in the middle. This CDR3 spans 15 amino acids. The table came from immunoSEQ multiplex PCR; TCRdb's copy has only in-frame clones and leaves some out. The data show about 59,000 clones, 60% to 80% seen once. The sequencing used peripheral blood, collected from a patient treated with radiotherapy plus ipilimumab. The J gene is TRBJ1-1, the V gene TRBV5-1; D gene uncertain. This receptor was obtained from a human donor with non-small cell lung cancer who had a complete response to radiotherapy plus ipilimumab. CDR3 sequence (DNA): TGCGCCAGCAGCTCGGAGGAGAGGAGGACCACTGAAGCTTTCTTT. Translating it yields CASSSEERRTTEAFF.